One sample yielded the 30 T cell receptor beta chains listed below, sequenced in a study of CD8+ T cells in alopecia areata (dated by TCRdb to 2016 to 2018). The treatment or condition label corresponds to: oral pan-JAK inhibitor, 5-10 mg twice daily. The protocol used for the library was the immunoSEQ multiplex PCR assay. For TCR sequencing, RNA was extracted from every sample and reverse transcribed into cDNA to serve as template. TCRdb's version of the immuneACCESS table is confined to in-frame rearrangements and falls short of the full clone set. An unresolved V gene accounts for under half of the shortfall where checked; the remainder is of unknown origin. The sample data list 250,000 to 350,000 clones, and about 60% of these were observed just once. Of the sample, 0.8% to 1% is held by the ten largest clones. Material: CD4+ T cells sorted from blood, obtained around week 54, from a patient treated with tofacitinib. The receptor set was obtained from a human donor with alopecia areata.

The chain combines TRBV21-1 with TRBJ2-5; TRBD2, the table's D call, was not compared with the DNA. TRBV21-1 is an annotated pseudogene. The CDR3 is 12 amino acids. The DNA for the CDR3 is TGTGCCAGCAGCAGCCCTCTCGGGACCCAGTACTTC. Encoded protein: CASSSPLGTQYF.

The genes are TRBV29-1 and TRBJ2-2; D gene unclear. V dropped 1 base and J dropped 6 bases, with 6 bases sitting between them. Germline lookup yields CDR1 SQVTM and CDR2 ANQGSEA. This CDR3 is 12 amino acids long. The CDR3 nucleotides read TGCAGCGTTGAAGGGACGCCCGGGGAGCTGTTTTTT. Encoded protein: CSVEGTPGELFF.

The table lists this clone with a few counts. Different DNA sequences within this sample yield the same CDR3. The rearrangement joins TRBV7-9 to TRBJ2-7, with 9 positions matching TRBD1. This CDR3 is 14 amino acids long. Germline V gene data show CDR1 as SEHNR and CDR2 as FQNEAQ (reference sequence). V shed 5 bases and J 2 bases; nucleotides not matched to a gene: 4. This CDR3 is CASSPRDRAYEQYF. CDR3 DNA sequence: TGTGCCAGCAGCCCCCGGGACAGGGCCTACGAGCAGTACTTC.

This clone was found a few times. This chain links TRBV18 with TRBJ2-7, with a weak D call TRBD2 (6 bases). V was clipped by 3 bases and J by 6 bases, with 9 bases between them. This CDR3 contains 12 residues. Germline CDR1 and CDR2: KGHSH and LQKENI. CDR3 sequence reads: CASSPWGVEQYF. DNA of the CDR3: TGTGCCAGCTCACCTTGGGGGGTCGAGCAGTACTTC.

This clone has a handful of counts. The chain uses TRBV25-1 and TRBJ2-7, with 10 positions matching TRBD2. CDR1 and CDR2 (germline): MGHDK, SYGVNS. The CDR3 totals 15 residues. V was pared by 2 bases and J by 3 bases, with 4 bases of the junction left unmatched. As DNA, the CDR3 is TGTGCCAGCAGTGAACAAGCGGGGGGGGTCTACGAGCAGTACTTC. Translation: CASSEQAGGVYEQYF.

This chain links TRBV5-1 with TRBJ2-2; no firm D call. Germline loops: CDR1 SGHRS, CDR2 YFSETQ. This CDR3 is 14 amino acids long. Deletions cut 0 bases from V and 6 bases from J, with 9 bases between. The CDR3 region has the DNA TGCGCCAGCAGCTTGGTAGGGAATGCCGGGGAGCTGTTTTTT. Its protein product is CASSLVGNAGELFF.

This clone was observed a few times. This chain uses TRBV5-6 with TRBJ1-4; D gene ambiguous. Per germline, CDR1 SGHDT and CDR2 YYEEEE. Deletions cut 2 bases from V and 14 bases from J, with 13 bases between. This CDR3 is built from 12 residues. The CDR3 here is CASSLVGSFLFF. The CDR3 DNA reads TGTGCCAGCAGCTTAGTAGGGTCCTTCCTGTTTTTT.

The gene calls are TRBV5-4 and TRBJ2-3, with a possible D match to TRBD2 (6 bases). Looked up from germline, CDR1 is SGHNT and CDR2 is YYREEE (reference sequence). CDR3 length equals 16 residues. Trimming stripped 0 bases from V and 0 bases from J, with 11 bases between. CDR3 in DNA: TGTGCCAGCAGCTTGGAGATGCGGGGTAGCACAGATACGCAGTATTTT. Translated: CASSLEMRGSTDTQYF.

This rearrangement joins TRBV7-8 to TRBJ2-1, with a possible D match to TRBD1 (6 bases). The CDR3 is 12 amino acids. From germline, CDR1 is SGHVS and CDR2 FQNEAQ. V was clipped by 2 bases and J by 7 bases, with 6 bases between them. The DNA of the CDR3 is TGTGCCAGCAGCTTAACAGGGAATGAGCAGTTCTTC. This gives the protein CASSLTGNEQFF.

The genes are TRBV10-3 and TRBJ2-1; tentative D call: TRBD1 (5 bases). CDR1 and CDR2 from the germline V gene are ENHRY and SYGVKD. The CDR3 is 12 amino acids. Trimming left V 5 bases short and J 7 bases short, with 9 bases between. CDR3 in amino acids: CAISLQENEQFF. CDR3 sequence (DNA): TGTGCCATCAGTTTACAGGAAAATGAGCAGTTCTTC.

This clone was seen a few times. The chain combines TRBV5-1 with TRBJ2-3; D may be TRBD2 (6 bases). Trimming cost V 0 bases and J 2 bases, with 7 bases left between them. Germline CDR1 reads SGHRS; CDR2 reads YFSETQ. This CDR3 is 14 amino acids long. The CDR3 region is CASSLAGVTDTQYF. CDR3 sequence (DNA): TGCGCCAGCAGCTTGGCGGGGGTCACAGATACGCAGTATTTT.

The V call is TRBV29-1, the J call TRBJ1-2; D not certain. Trimming took off 3 bases at V and 5 bases at J, with 10 bases between the two ends. The CDR3 consists of 12 residues. Per germline, CDR1 SQVTM and CDR2 ANQGSEA. The CDR3 DNA sequence: TGCAGCGTTGACCTTGGGTCATATGGCTACACCTTC. Its translation is CSVDLGSYGYTF.

On this clone: The sample carries other DNA sequences with the same CDR3. This rearrangement joins TRBV29-1 to TRBJ1-6; 9 nucleotides align to TRBD1. J gave up 7 bases and V 6 bases, and 4 bases lay outside the gene matches. The CDR3 sequence is 13 residues long. Germline CDR1 and CDR2: SQVTM and ANQGSEA. The chain's CDR3 is CSVGTGRNSPLHF. CDR3 nucleotide sequence: TGCAGCGTGGGGACAGGGCGGAATTCACCCCTCCACTTT. The variable domain in full, with the rest retrieved from reference TRBV29-1 and TRBJ1-6, is SAVISQKPSRDICQRGTSLTIQCQVDSQVTMMFWYRQQPGQSLTLIATANQGSEATYESGFVIDKFPISRPNLTFSTLTVSNMSPEDSSIYLCSVGTGRNSPLHFGNGTRLTVT.

The rearrangement links TRBV19 to TRBJ1-6; 7 bases fit TRBD1. Germline CDR1 LNHDA, CDR2 SQIVND (reference sequence). V gave up 3 bases and J gave up 6 bases; unmatched junction bases: 5. The CDR3 totals 15 residues. The CDR3 spells CASSIVGTVNSPLHF. The CDR3 coding sequence is TGTGCCAGTAGTATTGTCGGGACAGTTAATTCACCCCTCCACTTT. The variable domain in full, completed from reference TRBV19 and TRBJ1-6, reads DGGITQSPKYLFRKEGQNVTLSCEQNLNHDAMYWYRQDPGQGLRLIYYSQIVNDFQKGDIAEGYSVSREKKESFPLTVTSAQKNPTAFYLCASSIVGTVNSPLHFGNGTRLTVT.

This clone was seen only a few times. CDR3 sequence: CASSERLPGFGEQFF. CDR3 bases: TGTGCCAGCAGTGAAAGATTACCTGGCTTCGGTGAGCAGTTCTTC. The chain uses TRBV25-1 and TRBJ2-1; D is undetermined. The CDR3 extends over 15 amino acids. The V gene's germline CDR1 is MGHDK and CDR2 SYGVNS. Trimming left V 2 bases short and J 9 bases short, with 17 bases between.

The CDR3 nucleotides are TGCAGCGTCTCGGCAGGGGTCTACGAGCAGTACTTC. Its translation is CSVSAGVYEQYF. V is TRBV29-1 and J is TRBJ2-7; possibly TRBD1 for D (6 bases). The CDR3 spans 12 residues. V was cut by 6 bases and J by 3 bases, with 12 bases left in between. The germline V gene has CDR1 SQVTM and CDR2 ANQGSEA.

The rearrangement joins TRBV11-2 to TRBJ2-5; 13 nucleotides line up with TRBD2. CDR3 length: 17 amino acids. V lost 5 bases to trimming and J lost 7 bases; unmatched junction nucleotides: 13. CDR1 is SGHAT, CDR2 FQNNGV, per germline. CDR3 sequence (DNA): TGTGCCAGCAGCCGCAGGACTAGCGGGGGCCCCGAGGGGACCCAGTACTTC. Its translation: CASSRRTSGGPEGTQYF.

The V call is TRBV30, the J call TRBJ2-1, with D possibly TRBD2 on 6 matching bases. Germline CDR1 and CDR2: GTSNPN and SVGIG (reference sequence). With 0 bases removed from V and 0 bases from J, the gap between germline ends came to 12 bases. The CDR3 extends over 16 amino acids. CDR3 loop: CAWSVGGLSSYNEQFF. Written as DNA, the CDR3 is TGTGCCTGGAGTGTTGGGGGACTTAGCTCCTACAATGAGCAGTTCTTC.

The V and J genes are TRBV7-9 and TRBJ2-7, with TRBD2 matching 8 bases. The trim removed 5 bases at V and 5 bases at J, leaving 11 bases unmatched. Germline lookup yields CDR1 SEHNR and CDR2 FQNEAQ (reference sequence). The CDR3 loop spans 15 amino acids. The CDR3 protein is CASSKPSGGINEQYF. CDR3 in DNA: TGTGCCAGCAGCAAACCCTCGGGGGGGATCAACGAGCAGTACTTC.

This sequence joins TRBV13 and TRBJ2-5; TRBD1 might be the D (6 bases). The CDR3 loop spans 14 amino acids. Trimming took off 2 bases at V and 2 bases at J, with 9 bases between the two ends. Germline CDR1 is PRHDT and CDR2 is FYEKMQ (reference sequence). CDR3 nucleotides: TGTGCCAGCAGCTTAAGTGGACAGCAAGAGACCCAGTACTTC. Encoded protein: CASSLSGQQETQYF.

The chain is built from TRBV5-4 and TRBJ2-1; 10 bases align to TRBD2. Trimming removed 4 bases from V and 6 bases from J; junction bases left unmatched: 7. This CDR3 has 15 residues. Per the germline V gene, CDR1 is SGHNT and CDR2 is YYREEE (reference sequence). The CDR3 protein is CASSPPGLATNEQFF. The CDR3 DNA follows: TGTGCCAGCAGCCCCCCGGGACTAGCGACCAATGAGCAGTTCTTC.

The chain couples TRBV7-3 to TRBJ2-3; 7 positions match TRBD2. Germline CDR1 SGHTA, CDR2 FQGTGA. This CDR3 comprises 12 residues. The CDR3 DNA reads TGTTCAAGCGGGGTTAGCACAGATACGCAGTATTTT. Protein sequence: CSSGVSTDTQYF.

The chain has TRBV7-9 and TRBJ1-1; D unclear. There are 15 residues in the CDR3. V was shortened by 1 base and J by 4 bases, with 13 bases between the two germline ends. Germline loops: CDR1 SEHNR, CDR2 FQNEAQ (reference sequence). This CDR3 is CASSLVSAGTTEAFF. The CDR3 coding sequence is TGTGCCAGCAGCTTAGTCTCGGCAGGCACCACTGAAGCTTTCTTT. The whole variable domain, filled in from reference TRBV7-9 and TRBJ1-1, reads DTGVSQNPRHKITKRGQNVTFRCDPISEHNRLYWYRQTLGQGPEFLTYFQNEAQLEKSRLLSDRFSAERPKGSFSTLEIQRTEQGDSAMYLCASSLVSAGTTEAFFGQGTRLTVV.

The chain employs TRBV20-1 and TRBJ2-3, with D possibly TRBD1 on 6 matching bases. Trimming stripped 1 base from V and 12 bases from J, with 11 bases between. This CDR3 has 11 amino acids. CDR1 is DFQATT and CDR2 is SNEGSKA in the germline V gene (reference sequence). As DNA, the CDR3 is TGCAGTGCTAGAGGGCCAGGGGCCCAGTATTTT. Translation: CSARGPGAQYF.

This clone occurred a few times. This chain uses TRBV30 with TRBJ2-2; D might be TRBD1 (6 bases). This CDR3 is 13 amino acids long. The germline CDR1 and CDR2 sequences are GTSNPN and SVGIG (reference sequence). The V gene lost 5 bases and the J gene lost 6 bases, with 13 bases spanning the gap. DNA for the CDR3: TGTGCCTGGGGAACAGGGTGGGCCGGGGAGCTGTTTTTT. Encoded protein: CAWGTGWAGELFF.

Remarks on this clone: At the DNA level, this CDR3 is encoded by other sequences in the same sample as well. The rearrangement joins TRBV5-4 to TRBJ2-7; TRBD1 might be the D (6 bases). The CDR3 totals 14 residues. Germline assignment: CDR1 SGHNT and CDR2 YYREEE (reference sequence). The germline V and J ends were trimmed by 0 bases and 2 bases, with 9 bases remaining between them. CDR3 sequence: CASSLDRATYEQYF. For the CDR3, the DNA is TGTGCCAGCAGCTTGGACAGGGCCACCTACGAGCAGTACTTC.

The chain is built from TRBV5-1 and TRBJ2-5, with TRBD1 matching 9 bases. The CDR3 is 17 residues long. The germline gives CDR1 SGHRS, CDR2 YFSETQ. V lost 0 bases, J lost 4 bases, and 10 bases stayed unmatched. The chain's CDR3 is CASSLDGTGYGGETQYF. The CDR3 DNA reads as TGCGCCAGCAGCTTGGATGGGACAGGGTATGGGGGAGAGACCCAGTACTTC.

V usage is TRBV18 and J usage is TRBJ2-1; D remains unclear. The CDR3 contains 14 residues. Germline V CDR1 and CDR2: KGHSH, LQKENI. V shed 1 base and J shed 5 bases, with 9 bases lying between them. The CDR3 coding sequence is TGTGCCAGCTCACCACTTTTGACCAACAATGAGCAGTTCTTC. Protein: CASSPLLTNNEQFF.

V gene TRBV7-6 combines with J gene TRBJ2-7; a weak D match, TRBD1 (6 bases). This CDR3 is built from 16 residues. The germline V gene has CDR1 SGHVS and CDR2 FNYEAQ. V lost 3 bases and J lost 0, with 15 bases in between. In nucleotides, the CDR3 is TGTGCCAGCAGCTTGGGGCTTAGGACAGACTCCTACGAGCAGTACTTC. It specifies CASSLGLRTDSYEQYF.

This clone was counted between two and nine times. The chain combines TRBV27 with TRBJ1-2, with TRBD1 matching over 7 bases. The ends lost 3 bases at V and 7 bases at J; junction bases unmatched: 8. CDR3 size: 14 residues. Germline lookup yields CDR1 MNHEY and CDR2 SMNVEV (reference sequence). This CDR3 reads CASSFTGARGGYTF. The CDR3 DNA sequence: TGTGCCAGCAGTTTTACAGGGGCACGAGGTGGCTACACCTTC.